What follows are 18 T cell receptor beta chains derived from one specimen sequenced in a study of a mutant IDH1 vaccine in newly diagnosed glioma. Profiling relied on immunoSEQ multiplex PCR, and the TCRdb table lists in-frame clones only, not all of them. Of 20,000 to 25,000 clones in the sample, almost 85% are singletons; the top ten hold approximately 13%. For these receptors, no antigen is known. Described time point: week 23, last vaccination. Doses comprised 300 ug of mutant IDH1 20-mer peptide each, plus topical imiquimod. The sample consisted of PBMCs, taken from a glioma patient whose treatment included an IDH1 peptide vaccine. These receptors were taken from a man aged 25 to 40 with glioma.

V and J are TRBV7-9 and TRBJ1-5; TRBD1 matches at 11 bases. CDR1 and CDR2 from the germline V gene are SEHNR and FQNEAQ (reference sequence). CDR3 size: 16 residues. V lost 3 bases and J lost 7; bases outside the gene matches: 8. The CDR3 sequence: CASSLGDRGFGQPQHF. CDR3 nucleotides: TGTGCCAGCAGCTTGGGGGACAGGGGGTTCGGGCAGCCCCAGCATTTT. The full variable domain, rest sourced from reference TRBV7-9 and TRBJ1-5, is DTGVSQNPRHKITKRGQNVTFRCDPISEHNRLYWYRQTLGQGPEFLTYFQNEAQLEKSRLLSDRFSAERPKGSFSTLEIQRTEQGDSAMYLCASSLGDRGFGQPQHFGDGTRLSIL.

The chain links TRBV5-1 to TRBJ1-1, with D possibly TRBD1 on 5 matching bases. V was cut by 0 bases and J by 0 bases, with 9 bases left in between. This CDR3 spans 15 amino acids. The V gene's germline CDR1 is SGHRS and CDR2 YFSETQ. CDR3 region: CASSLVDIMNTEAFF. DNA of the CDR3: TGCGCCAGCAGCTTGGTGGACATCATGAACACTGAAGCTTTCTTT. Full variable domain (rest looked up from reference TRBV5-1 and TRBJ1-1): KAGVTQTPRYLIKTRGQQVTLSCSPISGHRSVSWYQQTPGQGLQFLFEYFSETQRNKGNFPGRFSGRQFSNSRSEMNVSTLELGDSALYLCASSLVDIMNTEAFFGQGTRLTVV.

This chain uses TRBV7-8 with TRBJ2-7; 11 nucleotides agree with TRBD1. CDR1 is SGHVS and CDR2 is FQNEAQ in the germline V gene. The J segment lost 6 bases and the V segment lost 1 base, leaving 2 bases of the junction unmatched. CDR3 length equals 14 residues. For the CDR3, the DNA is TGTGCCAGCAGCTTAGGAGGGACAGGGGGCGAGCAGTACTTC. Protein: CASSLGGTGGEQYF.

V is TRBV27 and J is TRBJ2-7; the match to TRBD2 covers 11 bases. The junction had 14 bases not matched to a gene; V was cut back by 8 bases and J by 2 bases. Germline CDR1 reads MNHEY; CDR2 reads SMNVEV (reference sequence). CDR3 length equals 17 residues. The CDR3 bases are TGTGCCAGCGCCTCGGCCCCTTCTAGCGGGAGGACCTACGAGCAGTACTTC. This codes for CASASAPSSGRTYEQYF.

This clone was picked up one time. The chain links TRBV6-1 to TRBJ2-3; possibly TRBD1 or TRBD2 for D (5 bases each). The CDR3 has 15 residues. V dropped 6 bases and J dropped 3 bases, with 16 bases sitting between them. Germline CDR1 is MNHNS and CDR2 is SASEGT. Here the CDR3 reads CASSPEEGITDTQYF. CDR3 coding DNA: TGTGCCAGCAGCCCCGAAGAGGGGATAACAGATACGCAGTATTTT.

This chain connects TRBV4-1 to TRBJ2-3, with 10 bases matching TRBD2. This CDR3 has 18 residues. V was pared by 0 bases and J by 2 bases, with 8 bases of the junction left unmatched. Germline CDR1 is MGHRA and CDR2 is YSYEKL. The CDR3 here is CASSQEGGAGGPTDTQYF. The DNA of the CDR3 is TGCGCCAGCAGCCAAGAGGGGGGAGCGGGAGGGCCCACAGATACGCAGTATTTT.

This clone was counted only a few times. CDR3 region: CASSDSGQGTGANVLTF. In nucleotides, the CDR3 is TGTGCCAGCAGTGACTCGGGGCAGGGAACTGGGGCCAACGTCCTGACTTTC. This chain joins TRBV6-4 and TRBJ2-6, with D possibly matching TRBD1 (5 bases). The CDR3 runs to 17 residues. Germline V gene data show CDR1 as MRHNA and CDR2 as SNTAGT. Trimming took off 0 bases at V and 2 bases at J, with 11 bases between the two ends.

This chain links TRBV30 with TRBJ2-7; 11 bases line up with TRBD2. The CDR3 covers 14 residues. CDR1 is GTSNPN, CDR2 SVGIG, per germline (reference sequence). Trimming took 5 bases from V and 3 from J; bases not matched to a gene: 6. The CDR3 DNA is TGTGCCTGGGGACTAGCGGGCGGATTCTACGAGCAGTACTTC. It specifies CAWGLAGGFYEQYF.

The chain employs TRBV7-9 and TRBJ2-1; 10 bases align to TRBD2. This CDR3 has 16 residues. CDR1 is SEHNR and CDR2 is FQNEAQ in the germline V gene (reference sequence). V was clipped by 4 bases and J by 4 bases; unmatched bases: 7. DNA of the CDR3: TGTGCCAGCAGCTCATCGGGACTAGCGAAGTACAATGAGCAGTTCTTC. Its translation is CASSSSGLAKYNEQFF.

The CDR3: CASSLPGTSGLPSYNEQFF. The CDR3 DNA reads TGTGCCAGCAGTCTCCCCGGGACTAGCGGGTTGCCCTCCTACAATGAGCAGTTCTTC. J is TRBJ2-1 and V is TRBV27, with 12 bases lining up with TRBD2. The ends lost 5 bases at V and 0 bases at J; junction bases unmatched: 11. The germline V gene encodes CDR1 MNHEY and CDR2 SMNVEV (reference sequence). CDR3 size: 19 residues.

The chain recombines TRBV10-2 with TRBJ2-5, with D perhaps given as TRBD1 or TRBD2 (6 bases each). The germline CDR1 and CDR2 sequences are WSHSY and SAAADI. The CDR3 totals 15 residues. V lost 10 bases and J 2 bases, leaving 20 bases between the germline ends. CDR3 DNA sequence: TGCGCCACCAACAAGCGGGCAGGGGCGCAAGAGACCCAGTACTTC. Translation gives CATNKRAGAQETQYF.

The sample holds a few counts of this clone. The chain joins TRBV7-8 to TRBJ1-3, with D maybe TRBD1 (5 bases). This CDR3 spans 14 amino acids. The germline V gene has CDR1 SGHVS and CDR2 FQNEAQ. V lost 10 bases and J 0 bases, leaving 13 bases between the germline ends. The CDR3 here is CAILIDSSGNTIYF. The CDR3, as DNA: TGTGCCATCCTTATTGACAGCTCTGGAAACACCATATATTTT. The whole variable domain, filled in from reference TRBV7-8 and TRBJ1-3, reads GAGVSQSPRYKVAKRGQDVALRCDPISGHVSLFWYQQALGQGPEFLTYFQNEAQLDKSGLPSDRFFAERPEGSVSTLKIQRTQQEDSAVYLCAILIDSSGNTIYFGEGSWLTVV.

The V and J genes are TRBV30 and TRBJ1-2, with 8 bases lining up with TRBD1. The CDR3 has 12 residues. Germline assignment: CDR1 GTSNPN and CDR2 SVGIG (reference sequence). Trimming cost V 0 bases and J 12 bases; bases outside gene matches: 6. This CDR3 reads CAWSVPGRGHTF. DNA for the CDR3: TGTGCCTGGAGTGTACCTGGCAGGGGGCACACCTTC. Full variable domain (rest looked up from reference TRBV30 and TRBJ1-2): SQTIHQWPATLVQPVGSPLSLECTVEGTSNPNLYWYRQAAGRGLQLLFYSVGIGQISSEVPQNLSASRPQDRQFILSSKKLLLSDSGFYLCAWSVPGRGHTFGSGTRLTVV.

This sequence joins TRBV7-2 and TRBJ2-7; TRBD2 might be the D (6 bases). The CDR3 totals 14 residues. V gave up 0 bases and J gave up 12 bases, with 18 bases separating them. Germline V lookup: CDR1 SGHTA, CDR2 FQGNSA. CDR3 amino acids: CASSLAGGGPIPYF. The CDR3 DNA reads TGTGCCAGCAGCTTAGCCGGGGGAGGTCCGATACCGTACTTC.

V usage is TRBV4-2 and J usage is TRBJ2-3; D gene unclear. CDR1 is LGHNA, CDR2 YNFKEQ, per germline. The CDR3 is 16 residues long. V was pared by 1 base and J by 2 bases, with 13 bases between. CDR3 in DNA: TGTGCCAGCAGCCAAGTTACATTTTCCCTCACAGATACGCAGTATTTT. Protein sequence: CASSQVTFSLTDTQYF.

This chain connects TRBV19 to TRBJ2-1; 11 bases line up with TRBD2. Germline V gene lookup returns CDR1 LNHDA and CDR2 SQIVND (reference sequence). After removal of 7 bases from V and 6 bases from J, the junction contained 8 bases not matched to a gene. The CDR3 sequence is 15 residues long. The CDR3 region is CASTQTSGSRNEQFF. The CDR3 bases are TGTGCCAGTACCCAAACTAGCGGGAGTCGCAATGAGCAGTTCTTC.

In nucleotides, the CDR3 is TGCGCCAGCAGCTTGGGGCCCAGAAGCTCCTACGAGCAGTACTTC. It translates to CASSLGPRSSYEQYF. This chain links TRBV5-1 with TRBJ2-7; no clear D. The length of the CDR3 is 15 residues. The germline V gene encodes CDR1 SGHRS and CDR2 YFSETQ. V was trimmed by 0 bases and J by 0 bases, leaving 10 bases between them.

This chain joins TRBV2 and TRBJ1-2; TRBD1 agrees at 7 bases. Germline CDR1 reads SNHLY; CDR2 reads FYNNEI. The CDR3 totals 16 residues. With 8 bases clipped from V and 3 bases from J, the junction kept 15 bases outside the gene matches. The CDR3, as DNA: TGTGCCAGCGGATCAAATGAAGACAGGGCCCACTATGGCTACACCTTC. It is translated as CASGSNEDRAHYGYTF.